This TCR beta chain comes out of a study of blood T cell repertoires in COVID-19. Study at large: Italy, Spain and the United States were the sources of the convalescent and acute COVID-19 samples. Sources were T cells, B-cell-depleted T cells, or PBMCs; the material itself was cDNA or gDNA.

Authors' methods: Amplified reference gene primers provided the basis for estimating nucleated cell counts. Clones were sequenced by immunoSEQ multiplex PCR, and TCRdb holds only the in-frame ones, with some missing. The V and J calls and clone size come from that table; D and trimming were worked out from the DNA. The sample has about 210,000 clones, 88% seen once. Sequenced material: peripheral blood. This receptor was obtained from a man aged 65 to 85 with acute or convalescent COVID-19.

CDR3 nucleotides: TGTGCCAGCAGTCCCGGACTGGAGCAGTACTTC. This translates into CASSPGLEQYF. The rearrangement uses TRBV3-1 (or the pseudogene TRBV3-2) and TRBJ2-7; a possible D gene is TRBD2 (5 bases). In germline, CDR1 is LGHDT, CDR2 YNNKEL (reference sequence). The CDR3 sequence is 11 residues long. V lost 6 bases, J lost 7 bases, and 10 bases lay in between.